This T cell receptor (beta chain) was identified in a study of cytomegalovirus exposure and HLA in healthy donors. Findings and limits, study-wide: With later analysis, a missense DCLRE1C variant became linked to TCR beta V- and J-gene trimming. Most of the TCR beta V segments (in an earlier analysis) were productive either about 87% or about 30% of the time. Researchers reported that three CMV-associated chains were confirmed in vitro as CMV antigen-specific. Most TCR sequences showed up rarely, but some public TCRs showed up in many donors.

A remark on this clone: Its specificity is unknown.

PCR used 60 Vbeta primers and 13 Jbeta primers. The method was immunoSEQ multiplex PCR; TCRdb's version includes in-frame clones alone and lacks a portion of them. The top ten hold roughly 13% of the sample, which has 150,000 or so clones, roughly three quarters seen once. The CDR3 has 16 residues. Germline V CDR1 and CDR2: MNHNY, SVGAGI (reference sequence). The J segment lost 7 bases and the V segment lost 6 bases, leaving 12 bases of the junction unmatched. The clonotype originates from a man aged 25 to 45 in good health and CMV-seropositive. The chain carries TRBV6-6 and TRBJ1-4; 9 nucleotides agree with TRBD1. The sequencing sample was made of PBMCs. CDR3 sequence reads: CASSRARGQGAEKLFF. The CDR3 DNA follows: TGTGCCAGCAGCCGGGCCCGGGGACAGGGAGCTGAAAAACTGTTTTTT.